This TCR beta chain was recovered during a study of shared clonotypes between healthy human individuals. V gave up 4 bases and J gave up 0 bases, with 7 bases separating them. The length of the CDR3 is 13 residues. CDR1 and CDR2 from the germline V gene are MDHEN and SYDVKM. TCRdb's copy holds only in-frame clones and misses some; the assay was immunoSEQ multiplex PCR. The sample holds about 590,000 clones, around 95% seen once. CD45RO-negative, CCR7-positively selected cells formed the naive CD8 fraction, excluding terminally differentiated effector memory CD45RA+ cells. Each of the donors was a healthy adult who was HIV-negative and had not had a recent acute infection or vaccination.

The source of this sequence is a woman in her thirties in good health. The chain uses TRBV28 and TRBJ2-7; the D is unclear. The sequenced sample consisted of naive CD8+ T cells sorted from blood. CDR3 nucleotide sequence: TGTGCCAGCAGTTCCGAGAACTCCTACGAGCAGTACTTC. Its protein is CASSSENSYEQYF.